Shown below are 5 T cell receptor beta chains from a single sample sequenced in a study of cytotoxic CD8 clonotypes in ibrutinib-treated CLL. Repertoires were generated with immunoSEQ multiplex PCR, while TCRdb's copy carries only in-frame clones and drops some. The table has 150,000 to 200,000 clones, over 65% seen once. The sample was PBMCs, taken after 12 months of ibrutinib treatment. These receptors all come from a human donor with chronic lymphocytic leukemia.

The DNA for the CDR3 is TGTGCCAGCAGCTTAGAACTAGCGGGAGATTGGTCCTACGAGCAGTACTTC. Residues: CASSLELAGDWSYEQYF. This chain joins TRBV11-1 and TRBJ2-7, with 11 bases lining up with TRBD2. V was pared by 1 base and J by 1 base, with 6 bases of the junction left unmatched. The CDR3 runs 17 residues. Germline V CDR1 and CDR2: SGHAT, FQDESV (reference sequence).

This chain connects TRBV7-8 to TRBJ1-1; possible D gene TRBD1, 6 bases. The CDR3 runs to 14 residues. CDR1 and CDR2 (germline): SGHVS, FQNEAQ. Between the trimmed V and J ends, which lost 5 bases and 4 bases, there was a span of 14 bases. CDR3 sequence reads: CASSPQGMATEAFF. For the CDR3, the DNA is TGTGCCAGCAGCCCACAGGGAATGGCCACTGAAGCTTTCTTT. The full variable domain, in which reference TRBV7-8 and TRBJ1-1 provide the parts outside the CDR3, is GAGVSQSPRYKVAKRGQDVALRCDPISGHVSLFWYQQALGQGPEFLTYFQNEAQLDKSGLPSDRFFAERPEGSVSTLKIQRTQQEDSAVYLCASSPQGMATEAFFGQGTRLTVV.

CDR3 coding DNA: TGTGCCAGTAGTACGCACAGGACGACGAACTACGAGCAGTACTTC. Its translation is CASSTHRTTNYEQYF. J is TRBJ2-7 and V is TRBV19; tentative D call: TRBD1 (5 bases). This CDR3 region has 15 residues. V was trimmed by 4 bases and J by 3 bases, leaving 16 bases between them. Germline V CDR1 and CDR2: LNHDA, SQIVND (reference sequence).

This rearrangement joins TRBV7-2 to TRBJ1-2; 11 bases match TRBD1. V gave up 5 bases and J gave up 5 bases; unmatched junction bases: 7. Germline V gene sequence: CDR1 SGHTA, CDR2 FQGNSA. There are 15 residues in the CDR3. The CDR3 DNA reads TGTGCCAGCAGCCCAGCCGGGGACAGGGGGTATGGCTACACCTTC. It yields the protein CASSPAGDRGYGYTF.

V and J are TRBV9 and TRBJ2-3; D perhaps matches TRBD2 (6 bases). This CDR3 region has 15 residues. The V gene lost 5 bases and the J gene lost 6 bases, with 19 bases spanning the gap. Germline CDR1 reads SGDLS; CDR2 reads YYNGEE. CDR3 sequence reads: CASSGRGVGKDTQYF. The CDR3 DNA is TGTGCCAGCAGTGGGCGGGGAGTGGGCAAGGATACGCAGTATTTT.